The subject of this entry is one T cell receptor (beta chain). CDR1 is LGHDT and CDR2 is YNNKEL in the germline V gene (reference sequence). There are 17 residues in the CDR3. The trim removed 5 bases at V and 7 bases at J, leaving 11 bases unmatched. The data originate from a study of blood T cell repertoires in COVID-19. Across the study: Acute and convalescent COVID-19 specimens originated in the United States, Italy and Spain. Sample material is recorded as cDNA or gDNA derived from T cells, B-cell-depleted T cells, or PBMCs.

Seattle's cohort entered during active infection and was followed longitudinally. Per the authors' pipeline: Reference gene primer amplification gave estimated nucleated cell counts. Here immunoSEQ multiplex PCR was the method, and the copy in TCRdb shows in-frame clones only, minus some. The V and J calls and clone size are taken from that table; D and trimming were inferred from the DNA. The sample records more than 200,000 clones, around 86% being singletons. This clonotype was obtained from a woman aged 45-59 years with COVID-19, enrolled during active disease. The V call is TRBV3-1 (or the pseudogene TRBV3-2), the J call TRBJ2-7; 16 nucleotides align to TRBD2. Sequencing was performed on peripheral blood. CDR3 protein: CASSSYTGLAGGSEQYF. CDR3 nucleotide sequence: TGTGCCAGCAGCTCCTACACGGGACTAGCGGGGGGGAGTGAGCAGTACTTC.